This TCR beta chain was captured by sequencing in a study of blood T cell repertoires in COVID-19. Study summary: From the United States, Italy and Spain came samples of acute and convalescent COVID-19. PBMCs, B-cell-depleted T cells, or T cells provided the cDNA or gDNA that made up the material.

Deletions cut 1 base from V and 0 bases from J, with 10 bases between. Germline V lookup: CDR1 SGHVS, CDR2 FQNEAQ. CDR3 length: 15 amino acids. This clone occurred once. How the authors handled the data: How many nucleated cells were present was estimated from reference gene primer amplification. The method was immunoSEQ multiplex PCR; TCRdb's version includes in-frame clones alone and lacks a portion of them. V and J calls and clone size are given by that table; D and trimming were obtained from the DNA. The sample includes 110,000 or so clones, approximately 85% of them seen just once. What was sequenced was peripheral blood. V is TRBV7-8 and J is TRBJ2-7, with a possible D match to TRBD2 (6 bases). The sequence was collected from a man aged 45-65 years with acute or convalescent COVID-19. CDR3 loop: CASSLGGGNSYEQYF. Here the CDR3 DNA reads TGTGCCAGCAGCTTAGGCGGCGGGAACTCCTACGAGCAGTACTTC.